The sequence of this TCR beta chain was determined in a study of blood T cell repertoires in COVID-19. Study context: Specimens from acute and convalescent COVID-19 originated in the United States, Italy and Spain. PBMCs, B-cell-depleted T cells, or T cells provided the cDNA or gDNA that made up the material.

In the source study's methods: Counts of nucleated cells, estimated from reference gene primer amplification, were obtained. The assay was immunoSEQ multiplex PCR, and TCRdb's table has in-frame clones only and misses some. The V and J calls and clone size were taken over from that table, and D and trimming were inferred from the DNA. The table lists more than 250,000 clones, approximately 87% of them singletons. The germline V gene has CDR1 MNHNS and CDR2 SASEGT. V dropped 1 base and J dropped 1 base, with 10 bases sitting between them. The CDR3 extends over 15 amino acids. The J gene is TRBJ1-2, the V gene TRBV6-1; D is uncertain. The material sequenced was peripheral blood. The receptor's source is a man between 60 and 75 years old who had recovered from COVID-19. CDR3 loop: CASSEGSGSNYGYTF. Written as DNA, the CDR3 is TGTGCCAGCAGTGAAGGTAGTGGGAGTAACTATGGCTACACCTTC.